This T cell receptor (beta chain) was sequenced for a study of T cell repertoires in cytomegalovirus infection. Study details: Indications of both CMV infection and matching HLA type were provided by public TCR beta signatures. General study findings and limits: Clonotype analysis showed dominance of the ex vivo response by HLA-C-restricted CMV-specific TCR beta clonotypes. Adding up the frequency of public TCR beta families identified people who carried CMV plus the relevant HLA.

From germline, CDR1 is SGHTA and CDR2 FQGNSA. This CDR3 region has 15 residues. Between the trimmed V and J ends, which lost 1 base and 4 bases, there was a span of 13 bases. There are many counts of this clonotype. The antigen is undetermined. TCRdb fed the reads into MiXCR, producing one record per CDR3 protein. The sample comprises 60,000 to 85,000 distinct CDR3 sequences, 20% to 25% of which are singletons, and around 79% rests with the top ten. The sequence was collected from a human donor in good health (CMV status not recorded). Some clones in this sample may be carry-over from other donors' samples. The chain employs TRBV7-2 and TRBJ1-2, with D possibly matching TRBD1 (5 bases). The sample consisted of PBMCs, sequenced either directly or after in vitro stimulation (not recorded which). The CDR3 region is CASSLGGATAYGYTF. The DNA for the CDR3 is TGTGCCAGCAGCTTAGGAGGGGCAACCGCCTATGGCTACACCTTC.